The 17 T cell receptor beta chains below come from one sample, sequenced in a study of blood T cell repertoires in COVID-19. Some clones are missing from TCRdb's copy, which holds only in-frame ones; the method was immunoSEQ multiplex PCR. Found here are 230,000 or so clones, 80% to 85% of them singletons; the top ten hold 3.4%. The sequenced sample was PBMCs or T cells enriched from blood (not recorded which). These receptors were collected from a man aged 50-59 years who had recovered from COVID-19.

The chain uses TRBV5-1 and TRBJ2-7; tentatively, D is TRBD1 (6 bases). Germline CDR1 and CDR2: SGHRS and YFSETQ. The ends were cut back, 7 bases at V and 4 bases at J, with 15 bases in the middle. There are 13 residues in the CDR3. The CDR3 is CASGAGDIYEQYF. In DNA, the CDR3 is TGCGCCAGCGGGGCAGGGGACATATACGAGCAGTACTTC.

The chain links TRBV5-1 to TRBJ2-5, with TRBD2 identical over 14 bases. J was trimmed by 3 bases and V by 4 bases; bases with no gene match: 8. Germline CDR1 and CDR2: SGHRS and YFSETQ. This CDR3 region has 17 residues. CDR3 protein: CASSPGLAGAKEETQYF. The CDR3 bases are TGCGCCAGCAGCCCGGGACTAGCGGGAGCTAAAGAAGAGACCCAGTACTTC. Full variable domain (outside the CDR3, taken from reference TRBV5-1 and TRBJ2-5): KAGVTQTPRYLIKTRGQQVTLSCSPISGHRSVSWYQQTPGQGLQFLFEYFSETQRNKGNFPGRFSGRQFSNSRSEMNVSTLELGDSALYLCASSPGLAGAKEETQYFGPGTRLLVL.

The V and J genes are TRBV7-9 and TRBJ1-1, with 9 bases lining up with TRBD1. Per germline, CDR1 SEHNR and CDR2 FQNEAQ (reference sequence). V shed 5 bases and J 6 bases; nucleotides not matched to a gene: 7. This CDR3 has 14 amino acids. The CDR3 DNA is TGTGCCAGCAGCGACAACAGGGGGCGGCCTGAAGCTTTCTTT. Encoded protein: CASSDNRGRPEAFF.

This chain links TRBV5-1 with TRBJ1-3; TRBD1 matches 8 bases. Unmatched junction bases numbered 9, after V lost 0 bases and J lost 1 base. This CDR3 spans 18 amino acids. Germline assignment: CDR1 SGHRS and CDR2 YFSETQ. The CDR3 DNA reads TGCGCCAGCAGCTTGGCCCCCAGGGGGCATTTATCTGGAAACACCATATATTTT. Its protein product is CASSLAPRGHLSGNTIYF.

The chain joins TRBV2 to TRBJ2-3, with 16 bases aligning to TRBD2. Germline V gene sequence: CDR1 SNHLY, CDR2 FYNNEI. The junction had 4 bases not matched to a gene; V was cut back by 6 bases and J by 4 bases. CDR3 size: 16 residues. Written as DNA, the CDR3 is TGTGCCAGCAGCGCCGGGACTAGCGGGGGGGCAGATACGCAGTATTTT. Translated: CASSAGTSGGADTQYF.

Worth noting for this clone: The junction departs from germline at one end; a sequencing error may be responsible. The gene calls are TRBV7-7 and TRBJ2-3; 9 nucleotides align to TRBD2. The CDR3 is 15 amino acids. CDR1 and CDR2 from the germline V gene are SSHAT and FNYEAQ (reference sequence). The CDR3 loop is CASSRLAGTTDTQYF. The CDR3 bases are TGTGCTAGCAGCCGGCTAGCGGGGACCACAGATACGCAGTATTTT.

V gene TRBV19 combines with J gene TRBJ1-1; TRBD1 matches 12 bases. Trimming at V came to 7 bases and at J to 1 base, leaving 7 bases not matched to a gene. Looked up from germline, CDR1 is LNHDA and CDR2 is SQIVND (reference sequence). This CDR3 spans 16 amino acids. CDR3 sequence reads: CASKPGQGARNTEAFF. The DNA of the CDR3 is TGTGCCAGTAAACCGGGACAGGGGGCGAGGAACACTGAAGCTTTCTTT.

This sequence joins TRBV3-1 (or the pseudogene TRBV3-2) and TRBJ1-6, with 7 bases matching TRBD1. This CDR3 comprises 15 residues. The trim removed 4 bases at V and 9 bases at J, leaving 9 bases unmatched. CDR1 LGHDT and CDR2 YNNKEL come from the germline V gene (reference sequence). CDR3 bases: TGTGCCAGCAGCCCCGGACAGGATCGGGTTTCACCCCTCCACTTT. Its protein product is CASSPGQDRVSPLHF.

In its sample, this clone was seen once. V gene TRBV7-3 combines with J gene TRBJ2-3, with a weak D call TRBD1 (5 bases). The CDR3 loop spans 16 amino acids. Trimming stripped 5 bases from V and 1 base from J, with 16 bases between. Germline lookup yields CDR1 SGHTA and CDR2 FQGTGA. The CDR3: CASSPKGPPGTDTQYF. The CDR3 nucleotides read TGTGCCAGCAGCCCCAAGGGGCCACCGGGCACAGATACGCAGTATTTT.

The chain carries TRBV14 and TRBJ1-6, with TRBD1 matching over 7 bases. Germline values: CDR1 SGHDN, CDR2 FVKESK. This CDR3 comprises 15 residues. V dropped 6 bases and J dropped 8; count of bases not matched to a gene: 10. CDR3 sequence: CASSQRGGLYSPLHF. The CDR3 DNA reads as TGTGCCAGCAGTCAACGAGGGGGCCTTTATTCACCCCTCCACTTT.

This chain uses TRBV27 with TRBJ2-3; 10 bases are a match to TRBD2. The germline V gene has CDR1 MNHEY and CDR2 SMNVEV (reference sequence). J gave up 3 bases and V 5 bases, and 8 bases lay outside the gene matches. The CDR3 sequence is 16 residues long. The CDR3 bases are TGTGCCAGCAGTATCCAAGCGGGAGGGTGGACAGATACGCAGTATTTT. Protein: CASSIQAGGWTDTQYF.

The chain combines TRBV5-1 with TRBJ2-2, with TRBD2 identical over 13 bases. Germline V gene data show CDR1 as SGHRS and CDR2 as YFSETQ. The ends lost 4 bases at V and 4 bases at J; junction bases unmatched: 4. The CDR3 length is 16 residues. CDR3 sequence (DNA): TGCGCCAGCAGCCCAGGGACTAGCGGGACCACCGGGGAGCTGTTTTTT. Translated: CASSPGTSGTTGELFF.

The V and J genes are TRBV7-6 and TRBJ1-3, with D possibly being TRBD1 (5 bases). The V and J ends lost 1 base and 2 bases respectively, with 9 bases between them. The CDR3 covers 15 residues. Germline CDR1 SGHVS, CDR2 FNYEAQ. CDR3 in amino acids: CASSLDGGTGNTIYF. As DNA, the CDR3 is TGTGCCAGCAGCTTAGACGGGGGGACTGGAAACACCATATATTTT.

The chain carries TRBV20-1 and TRBJ2-1, with D tentatively TRBD1 (5 bases). CDR1 DFQATT and CDR2 SNEGSKA come from the germline V gene (reference sequence). The V end was cut by 6 bases, the J end by 8 bases, with 11 bases between. The CDR3 contains 11 residues. The CDR3 sequence is CSANWGDEQFF. The CDR3 DNA is TGCAGTGCGAATTGGGGCGATGAGCAGTTCTTC.

The gene calls are TRBV9 and TRBJ2-1, with D possibly matching TRBD2 (5 bases). CDR3 length: 16 amino acids. With 0 bases removed from V and 7 bases from J, the gap between germline ends came to 17 bases. Germline CDR1 and CDR2: SGDLS and YYNGEE. In DNA, the CDR3 is TGTGCCAGCAGCGTAGATTTGGGAGTCCCGGGAAATGAGCAGTTCTTC. Translating it yields CASSVDLGVPGNEQFF.

The V call is TRBV11-2, the J call TRBJ2-5, with 9 bases aligning to TRBD2. V gave up 4 bases and J gave up 1 base; unmatched junction bases: 7. This CDR3 contains 16 residues. CDR1 is SGHAT, CDR2 FQNNGV, per germline. The CDR3 protein is CASSYVPGLAQETQYF. CDR3 coding DNA: TGTGCCAGCAGCTACGTACCGGGACTAGCCCAAGAGACCCAGTACTTC.

J is TRBJ1-3 and V is TRBV19, with D hard to call. Germline V gene lookup returns CDR1 LNHDA and CDR2 SQIVND (reference sequence). This CDR3 is 16 amino acids long. V was clipped by 11 bases and J by 2 bases, with 22 bases between them. CDR3 bases: TGTGCCGCCCACGCCGGGAAGGTGGGAGCTGGAAACACCATATATTTT. Amino acids: CAAHAGKVGAGNTIYF.